Listed below are T cell receptor beta chains from one sample, sequenced in a study of shared clonotypes between healthy human individuals. The protocol was immunoSEQ multiplex PCR, while the TCRdb copy is restricted to in-frame clones and leaves out a portion. The sample yields 600,000 to 700,000 clones, about three quarters seen once. Sequencing was done on a sample of memory CD4+ T cells sorted from blood. These receptors were collected from a woman in her 30s in good health. Both conserved end residues are part of each CDR3. The size of a clone is reported for some rows only, either as once, few or many, or as a class for expanded clones.

clone size: NA
V gene: TRBV29-1
J gene: TRBJ2-7
CDR3 protein: CSVSRQGDPPEQYF

clone size: NA
V gene: TRBV2
J gene: TRBJ2-3
CDR3 protein: CASSENFADTQYF

clone size: NA
V gene: TRBV28
J gene: TRBJ1-1
CDR3 protein: CASSTSHRGQTEAFF

clone size: NA
V gene: TRBV20-1
J gene: TRBJ1-1
CDR3 protein: CSAPRDIEAFF

clone size: few
V gene: TRBV28
J gene: TRBJ2-2
CDR3 protein: CASSLIGELFF

clone size: NA
V gene: TRBV19
J gene: TRBJ2-5
CDR3 protein: CASSNRETQYF

clone size: NA
V gene: TRBV6-5
J gene: TRBJ1-1
CDR3 protein: CASSYSARLNTEAFF

clone size: few
V gene: TRBV5-4
J gene: TRBJ2-3
CDR3 protein: CASSLKTSGDTDTQYF

clone size: few
V gene: TRBV29-1
J gene: TRBJ2-5
CDR3 protein: CSTSGSTETQYF

clone size: NA
V gene: TRBV19
J gene: TRBJ2-2
CDR3 protein: CASSSPGGTGELFF

clone size: NA
V gene: TRBV7-2
J gene: TRBJ2-7
CDR3 protein: CASSLKTGGAYEQYF

clone size: NA
V gene: TRBV6-9
J gene: TRBJ1-3
CDR3 protein: CASSYSQVEGNTIYF

clone size: NA
V gene: TRBV5-1
J gene: TRBJ2-3
CDR3 protein: CASSFQAGGATDTQYF

clone size: NA
V gene: TRBV11-2
J gene: TRBJ2-1
CDR3 protein: CASSAVAGGPYEQFF

clone size: NA
V gene: TRBV18
J gene: TRBJ1-3
CDR3 protein: CASSPPKGAIYF

clone size: NA
V gene: TRBV5-4
J gene: TRBJ1-3
CDR3 protein: CASSLGTGTGAGNTIYF

clone size: NA
V gene: TRBV5-1
J gene: TRBJ1-3
CDR3 protein: CASSLGSSGNTIYF

clone size: NA
V gene: TRBV27
J gene: TRBJ2-1
CDR3 protein: CASSPASGRVSYNEQFF

clone size: NA
V gene: TRBV10-3
J gene: TRBJ2-3
CDR3 protein: CALRSDLGGGTQYF